The 19 T cell receptor beta chains reported below all come from one sample, sequenced in a study of blood T cells in healthy people across ages. A second roughly 6 to 11 cycle PCR used barcoded and J-beta primers. TCRdb redid the calling of the 5' RACE reads with MiXCR, one entry per CDR3 protein. The table records about 680,000 distinct CDR3 sequences, roughly 49% of them present only once. The sequenced material came from blood. These receptors all stem from an older woman in good health.

V usage is TRBV25-1 and J usage is TRBJ2-5; TRBD1 matches at 9 bases. CDR1 and CDR2 (germline): MGHDK, SYGVNS. The CDR3 is 14 amino acids. The junction had 5 bases not matched to a gene; V was cut back by 3 bases and J by 6 bases. The CDR3 nucleotides read TGTGCCAGCAGTGAGACAGGGGGAAGAAAGACCCAGTACTTC. This sequence encodes CASSETGGRKTQYF.

The rearrangement links TRBV5-1 to TRBJ2-6; D is uncertain. Trimming took 7 bases from V and 1 from J, leaving 9 bases between them. Germline CDR1 SGHRS, CDR2 YFSETQ. The CDR3 length is 14 residues. CDR3 DNA: TGCGCCAGCGCGATGGGGTCTGGGGCCAACGTCCTGACTTTC. Translated, it gives CASAMGSGANVLTF. Complete variable domain (other parts from reference TRBV5-1 and TRBJ2-6): KAGVTQTPRYLIKTRGQQVTLSCSPISGHRSVSWYQQTPGQGLQFLFEYFSETQRNKGNFPGRFSGRQFSNSRSEMNVSTLELGDSALYLCASAMGSGANVLTFGAGSRLTVL.

The chain is built from TRBV4-1 and TRBJ2-1; 12 nucleotides agree with TRBD2. With the DNA end fitting TRBJ2-7 better, the J assignment may be wrong. CDR3 length: 16 residues. The germline gives CDR1 MGHRA, CDR2 YSYEKL. The CDR3 DNA reads as TGCGCCAGCAGCCAACCACTAGCGGGAGGCCAGGATGAGCAGTACTTC. The encoded protein is CASSQPLAGGQDEQYF.

A single count supports this clonotype. The chain uses TRBV12-3 or TRBV12-4 and TRBJ2-1; D ambiguous. This CDR3 has 14 amino acids. V dropped 0 bases and J dropped 5 bases, with 8 bases sitting between them. The CDR3 protein is CASSLAEGNNEQFF. CDR3 in DNA: TGTGCCAGCAGTTTAGCAGAAGGGAACAATGAGCAGTTCTTC.

The gene calls are TRBV7-3 and TRBJ1-1, with unresolved D. CDR1 is SGHTA and CDR2 is FQGTGA in the germline V gene. Trimming took 0 bases from V and 1 from J, leaving 3 bases between them. This CDR3 is built from 13 residues. The CDR3 spells CASSLTPNTEAFF. CDR3 coding DNA: TGTGCCAGCAGCTTAACACCGAACACTGAAGCTTTCTTT. Supplemented by reference TRBV7-3 and TRBJ1-1, the full variable domain reads GAGVSQTPSNKVTEKGKYVELRCDPISGHTALYWYRQSLGQGPEFLIYFQGTGAADDSGLPNDRFFAVRPEGSVSTLKIQRTERGDSAVYLCASSLTPNTEAFFGQGTRLTVV.

This clonotype was seen a handful of times. The chain has TRBV27 and TRBJ1-2, with a weak D call TRBD1 (5 bases). From germline, CDR1 is MNHEY and CDR2 SMNVEV (reference sequence). This CDR3 comprises 16 residues. The V end lost 1 base, the J end lost 3 bases, and 15 bases lay between the germline ends. The CDR3 protein is CASSLWGREPHYGYTF. In DNA, the CDR3 is TGTGCCAGCAGTTTATGGGGCAGAGAACCTCACTATGGCTACACCTTC.

In its sample, this clonotype was seen a few times. The chain employs TRBV28 and TRBJ2-1, with TRBD2 identical over 7 bases. The CDR3 extends over 15 amino acids. Trimming at V came to 4 bases and at J to 2 bases, leaving 5 bases not matched to a gene. Germline loops: CDR1 MDHEN, CDR2 SYDVKM. Written as DNA, the CDR3 is TGTGCCAGCAGTTACGGGGGAGGGGCCTACAATGAGCAGTTCTTC. It specifies CASSYGGGAYNEQFF.

The rearrangement links TRBV20-1 to TRBJ1-2; TRBD1 matches at 9 bases. Germline V lookup: CDR1 DFQATT, CDR2 SNEGSKA (reference sequence). Losses at the gene ends were 3 bases for V and 6 bases for J; bases not matched to a gene: 5. This CDR3 comprises 13 residues. The CDR3 region is CSASRDRGDGYTF. CDR3 DNA: TGCAGTGCTAGCCGTGACAGGGGGGATGGCTACACCTTC.

This chain connects TRBV24-1 to TRBJ2-2; D gene ambiguous. The germline CDR1 and CDR2 sequences are KGHDR and SFDVKD. Trimming stripped 6 bases from V and 6 bases from J, with 10 bases between. The CDR3 covers 13 residues. The CDR3 region is CATSLSDSGELFF. For the CDR3, the DNA is TGTGCCACCAGTCTATCAGACTCCGGGGAGCTGTTTTTT.

This clonotype was found a few times. The chain links TRBV11-2 to TRBJ2-5; D might be TRBD1 or TRBD2, each matching 5 bases. Germline CDR1 is SGHAT and CDR2 is FQNNGV. Trimming took off 2 bases at V and 5 bases at J, with 6 bases between the two ends. The CDR3 has 12 amino acids. CDR3: CASSLWDETQYF. The CDR3 DNA follows: TGTGCCAGCAGCTTATGGGACGAGACCCAGTACTTC.

The rearrangement uses TRBV12-3 or TRBV12-4 and TRBJ2-1, with D unclear. Trimming took 1 base from V and 2 from J, leaving 12 bases between them. The CDR3 loop spans 16 amino acids. CDR3 amino acids: CASSLEGSRAYNEQFF. The CDR3 DNA sequence: TGTGCCAGCAGTTTAGAGGGTAGTCGGGCCTACAATGAGCAGTTCTTC.

The chain joins TRBV2 to TRBJ2-7; 7 positions match TRBD1. The V segment lost 6 bases and the J segment 6 bases; nucleotides outside the gene matches: 5. There are 12 residues in the CDR3. Germline V lookup: CDR1 SNHLY, CDR2 FYNNEI. Written as DNA, the CDR3 is TGTGCCAGCAGCACGACAGGGCTCGAGCAGTACTTC. Protein: CASSTTGLEQYF.

For this clonotype: One end of the junction varies from germline; a read error may be responsible. The rearrangement uses TRBV9 and TRBJ1-2; D remains unclear. CDR1 SGDLS and CDR2 YYNGEE come from the germline V gene. The CDR3 runs to 13 residues. The CDR3 coding sequence is TGTGTCAGCAGCACACACGCTCACCATGGCTACACCTTC. Encoded protein: CVSSTHAHHGYTF.

This clonotype appeared many times. The V gene is TRBV7-2, the J gene TRBJ2-1; D not certain. The CDR3 consists of 11 residues. V lost 5 bases to trimming and J lost 9 bases, with 8 bases between them. Germline CDR1 is SGHTA and CDR2 is FQGNSA. The CDR3: CASSEYLEQFF. CDR3 in DNA: TGTGCCAGCAGCGAATATCTTGAGCAGTTCTTC.

The chain couples TRBV18 to TRBJ2-7; possible D gene TRBD1, 6 bases. V shed 4 bases and J shed 2 bases, with 15 bases lying between them. The CDR3 covers 15 residues. The germline V gene encodes CDR1 KGHSH and CDR2 LQKENI. This CDR3 is CASSQNPTGAYEQYF. DNA of the CDR3: TGTGCCAGCTCACAGAACCCGACAGGCGCCTACGAGCAGTACTTC.

Only a few counts were recorded for this clonotype. The V call is TRBV30, the J call TRBJ2-1; D is possibly TRBD1 (5 bases). Trimming took 0 bases from V and 2 from J, leaving 11 bases between them. The CDR3 length is 15 residues. Germline assignment: CDR1 GTSNPN and CDR2 SVGIG (reference sequence). In DNA, the CDR3 is TGTGCCTGGAGTGTAAGACAGCTGACCTACAATGAGCAGTTCTTC. Its protein is CAWSVRQLTYNEQFF.

This clonotype was seen only a few times. This chain uses TRBV20-1 with TRBJ2-7; 13 nucleotides match TRBD2. V gave up 3 bases and J gave up 3 bases; unmatched junction bases: 5. The CDR3 runs to 15 residues. Germline V gene lookup returns CDR1 DFQATT and CDR2 SNEGSKA (reference sequence). The chain's CDR3 is CSASVRLAGGYEQYF. CDR3 in DNA: TGCAGTGCTAGCGTAAGACTAGCGGGAGGCTACGAGCAGTACTTC.

The V gene is TRBV7-8, the J gene TRBJ2-7; D gene uncertain. This CDR3 comprises 14 residues. The germline gives CDR1 SGHVS, CDR2 FQNEAQ. V lost 7 bases, J lost 7 bases, and 20 bases lay in between. The CDR3 is CASITRPPSNEQYF. The CDR3, as DNA: TGTGCCAGCATCACGAGGCCCCCGAGCAATGAGCAGTACTTC.

The table lists this clonotype with a few counts. The J gene is TRBJ1-2, the V gene TRBV25-1; D not resolved. The germline CDR1 and CDR2 sequences are MGHDK and SYGVNS. V lost 3 bases and J 4 bases, leaving 12 bases between the germline ends. The CDR3 sequence is 14 residues long. CDR3 sequence reads: CASSDRAGFYGYTF. CDR3 DNA: TGTGCCAGCAGTGACCGAGCGGGATTCTATGGCTACACCTTC.